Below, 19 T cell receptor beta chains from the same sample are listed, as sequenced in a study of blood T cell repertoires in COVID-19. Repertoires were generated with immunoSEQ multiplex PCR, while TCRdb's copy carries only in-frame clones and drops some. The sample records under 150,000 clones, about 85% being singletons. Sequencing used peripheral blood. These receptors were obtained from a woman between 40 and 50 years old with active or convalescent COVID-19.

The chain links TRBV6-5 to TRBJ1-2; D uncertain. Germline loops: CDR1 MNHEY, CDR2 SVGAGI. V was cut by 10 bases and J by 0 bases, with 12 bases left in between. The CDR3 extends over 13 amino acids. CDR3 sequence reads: CATRGAPNYGYTF. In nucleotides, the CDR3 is TGTGCCACCAGAGGAGCACCTAACTATGGCTACACCTTC.

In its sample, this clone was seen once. The CDR3 is CASSFKGPTDTQYF. The CDR3, as DNA: TGTGCCAGCAGCTTTAAGGGGCCCACAGATACGCAGTATTTT. The chain links TRBV7-9 to TRBJ2-3; D may be TRBD1 (5 bases). Trimming stripped 3 bases from V and 2 bases from J, with 9 bases between. Per the germline V gene, CDR1 is SEHNR and CDR2 is FQNEAQ (reference sequence). This CDR3 is 14 amino acids long.

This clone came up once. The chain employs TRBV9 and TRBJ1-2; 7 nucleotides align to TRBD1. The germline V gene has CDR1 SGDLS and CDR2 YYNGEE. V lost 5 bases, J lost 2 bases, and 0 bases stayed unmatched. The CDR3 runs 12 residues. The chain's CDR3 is CASRGQNYGYTF. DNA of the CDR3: TGTGCCAGCAGGGGACAGAACTATGGCTACACCTTC.

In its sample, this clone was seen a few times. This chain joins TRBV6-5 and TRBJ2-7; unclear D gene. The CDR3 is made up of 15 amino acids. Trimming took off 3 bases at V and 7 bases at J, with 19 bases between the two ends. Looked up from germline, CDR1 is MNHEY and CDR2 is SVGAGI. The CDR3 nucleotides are TGTGCCAGCAGTTATTCTAAATTGACTTACTATGAGCAGTACTTC. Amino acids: CASSYSKLTYYEQYF.

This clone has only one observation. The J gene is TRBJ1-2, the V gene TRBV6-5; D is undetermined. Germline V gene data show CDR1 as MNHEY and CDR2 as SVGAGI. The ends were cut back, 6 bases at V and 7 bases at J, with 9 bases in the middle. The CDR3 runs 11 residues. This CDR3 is CASSAAVGYTF. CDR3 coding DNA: TGTGCCAGCAGCGCGGCGGTTGGCTACACCTTC.

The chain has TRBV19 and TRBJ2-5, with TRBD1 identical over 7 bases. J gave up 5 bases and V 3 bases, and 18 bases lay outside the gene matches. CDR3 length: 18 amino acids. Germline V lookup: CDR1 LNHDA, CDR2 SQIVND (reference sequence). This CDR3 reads CASSMPSRSRGRGETQYF. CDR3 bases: TGTGCCAGTAGTATGCCCAGTCGGTCGAGGGGGCGCGGGGAGACCCAGTACTTC.

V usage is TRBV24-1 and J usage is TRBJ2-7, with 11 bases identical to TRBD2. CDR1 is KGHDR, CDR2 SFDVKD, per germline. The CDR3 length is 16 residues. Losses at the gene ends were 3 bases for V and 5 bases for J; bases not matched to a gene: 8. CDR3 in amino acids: CATSDPGLAGGHEQYF. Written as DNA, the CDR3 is TGTGCCACCAGTGATCCCGGCCTAGCGGGAGGACACGAGCAGTACTTC.

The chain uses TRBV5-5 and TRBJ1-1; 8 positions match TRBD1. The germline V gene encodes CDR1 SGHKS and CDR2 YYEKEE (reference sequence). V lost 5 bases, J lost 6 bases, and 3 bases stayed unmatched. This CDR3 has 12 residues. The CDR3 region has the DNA TGTGCCAGCAGTCGACAGGGGCCTGAAGCTTTCTTT. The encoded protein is CASSRQGPEAFF.

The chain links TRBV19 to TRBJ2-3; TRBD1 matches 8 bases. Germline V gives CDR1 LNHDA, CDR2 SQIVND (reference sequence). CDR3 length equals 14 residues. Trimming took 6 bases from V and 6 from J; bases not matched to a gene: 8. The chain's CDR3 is CASSRTGWGDTQYF. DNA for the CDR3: TGTGCCAGTAGCAGGACAGGGTGGGGGGATACGCAGTATTTT. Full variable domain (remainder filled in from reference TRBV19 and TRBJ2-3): DGGITQSPKYLFRKEGQNVTLSCEQNLNHDAMYWYRQDPGQGLRLIYYSQIVNDFQKGDIAEGYSVSREKKESFPLTVTSAQKNPTAFYLCASSRTGWGDTQYFGPGTRLTVL.

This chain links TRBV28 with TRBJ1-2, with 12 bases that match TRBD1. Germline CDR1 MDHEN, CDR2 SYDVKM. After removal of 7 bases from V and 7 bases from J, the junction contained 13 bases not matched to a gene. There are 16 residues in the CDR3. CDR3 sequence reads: CASTNSGTGGLIGYTF. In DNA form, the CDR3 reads TGTGCCAGCACCAACTCCGGGACAGGGGGCCTCATTGGCTACACCTTC.

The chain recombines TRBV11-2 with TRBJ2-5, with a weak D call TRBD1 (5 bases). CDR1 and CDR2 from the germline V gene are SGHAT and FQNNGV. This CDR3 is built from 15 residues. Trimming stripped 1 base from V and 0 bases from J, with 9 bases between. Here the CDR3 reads CASSLAGSDQETQYF. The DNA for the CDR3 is TGTGCCAGCAGCTTAGCAGGGTCTGACCAAGAGACCCAGTACTTC.

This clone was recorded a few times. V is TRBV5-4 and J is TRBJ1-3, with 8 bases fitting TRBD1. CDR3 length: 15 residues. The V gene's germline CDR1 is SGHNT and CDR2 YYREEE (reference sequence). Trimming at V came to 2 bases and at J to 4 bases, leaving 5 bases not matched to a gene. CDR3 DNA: TGTGCCAGCAGCTTCGGCAGGGGGCCCGGAAACACCATATATTTT. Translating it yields CASSFGRGPGNTIYF. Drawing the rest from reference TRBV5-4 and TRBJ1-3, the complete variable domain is ETGVTQSPTHLIKTRGQQVTLRCSSQSGHNTVSWYQQALGQGPQFIFQYYREEENGRGNFPPRFSGLQFPNYSSELNVNALELDDSALYLCASSFGRGPGNTIYFGEGSWLTVV.

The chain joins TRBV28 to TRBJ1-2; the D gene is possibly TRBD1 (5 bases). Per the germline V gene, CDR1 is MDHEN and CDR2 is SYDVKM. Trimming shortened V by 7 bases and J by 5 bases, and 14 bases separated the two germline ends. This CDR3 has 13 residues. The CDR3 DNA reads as TGTGCCAGCAAAGCGGGGGTGGATTATGGCTACACCTTC. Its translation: CASKAGVDYGYTF.

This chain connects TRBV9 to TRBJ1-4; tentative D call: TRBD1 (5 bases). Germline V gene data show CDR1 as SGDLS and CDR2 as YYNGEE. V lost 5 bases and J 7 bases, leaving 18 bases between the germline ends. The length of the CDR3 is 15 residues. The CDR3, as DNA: TGTGCCAGCAGTTCTGTAGGGGCTTGGGGTGAAAAACTGTTTTTT. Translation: CASSSVGAWGEKLFF. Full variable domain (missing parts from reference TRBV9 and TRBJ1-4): DSGVTQTPKHLITATGQRVTLRCSPRSGDLSVYWYQQSLDQGLQFLIQYYNGEERAKGNILERFSAQQFPDLHSELNLSSLELGDSALYFCASSSVGAWGEKLFFGSGTQLSVL.

CDR3 in amino acids: CASSPLGGGNTEAFF. CDR3 nucleotides: TGTGCCAGCTCACCCCTGGGGGGTGGGAACACTGAAGCTTTCTTT. The J gene is TRBJ1-1, the V gene TRBV18, with a tentative D call TRBD1 (5 bases). V lost 3 bases and J lost 1, with 12 bases in between. The CDR3 sequence is 15 residues long. The germline gives CDR1 KGHSH, CDR2 LQKENI.

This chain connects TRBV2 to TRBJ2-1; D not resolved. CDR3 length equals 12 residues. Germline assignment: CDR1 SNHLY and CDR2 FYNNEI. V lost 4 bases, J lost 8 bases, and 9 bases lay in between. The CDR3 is CASSGFGYEQFF. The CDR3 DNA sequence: TGTGCCAGCAGTGGTTTCGGTTATGAGCAGTTCTTC.

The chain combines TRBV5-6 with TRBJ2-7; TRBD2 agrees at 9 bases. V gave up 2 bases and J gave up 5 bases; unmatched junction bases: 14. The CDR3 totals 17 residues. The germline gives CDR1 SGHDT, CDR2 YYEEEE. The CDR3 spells CASSFGSGSALGNEQYF. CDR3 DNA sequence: TGTGCCAGCAGCTTTGGTAGCGGGAGTGCCCTAGGGAACGAGCAGTACTTC.

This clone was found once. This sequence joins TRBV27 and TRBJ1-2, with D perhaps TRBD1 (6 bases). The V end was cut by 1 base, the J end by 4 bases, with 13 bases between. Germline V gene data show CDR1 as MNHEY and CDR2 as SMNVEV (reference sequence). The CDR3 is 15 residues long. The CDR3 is CASSLYPGDVYGYTF. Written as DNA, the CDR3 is TGTGCCAGCAGTTTATATCCAGGGGATGTCTATGGCTACACCTTC.

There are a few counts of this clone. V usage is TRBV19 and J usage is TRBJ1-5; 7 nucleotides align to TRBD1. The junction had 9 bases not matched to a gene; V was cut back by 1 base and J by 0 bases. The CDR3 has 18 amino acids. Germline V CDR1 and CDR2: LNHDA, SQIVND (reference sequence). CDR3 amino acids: CASSIGHSGQYSNQPQHF. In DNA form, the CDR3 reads TGTGCCAGTAGTATAGGGCACTCGGGACAGTATAGCAATCAGCCCCAGCATTTT.